This is a list of T cell receptor beta chains from one sample in a study of blood T cells in healthy people across ages. A single record per CDR3 protein comes from TCRdb applying MiXCR to the 5' RACE reads. The repertoire holds some 1,000,000 distinct CDR3 sequences, with about 25% as singletons. These same records also appear under a second study, on T cells of mothers and their children.

The sequenced sample consisted of blood. These receptors were obtained from a girl aged 2 to 9 in good health. Both conserved end residues are part of each CDR3. The order of the fields is clone size, J gene, D gene, V gene, CDR3 protein, CDR3 DNA. A D gene is named only where the DNA matches it firmly. Size values are once, few and many counts, or a class for expanded clones, and some rows have none.

-,TRBJ2-2,-,TRBV6-5,CASVVRGARTGELFF,TGTGCCAGCGTCGTAAGGGGGGCACGAACCGGGGAGCTGTTTTTT
-,TRBJ2-1,-,TRBV15,CATSGDRIASGNEQFF,TGTGCCACCAGCGGAGATCGGATCGCCAGCGGCAATGAGCAGTTCTTC
few,TRBJ2-5,TRBD2,TRBV9,CASSVAKATSGTETQYF,TGTGCCAGCAGCGTAGCTAAGGCGACTAGCGGCACAGAGACCCAGTACTTC
many,TRBJ2-5,TRBD2,TRBV7-9,CASSRLAGEGETQYF,TGTGCCAGCAGCCGACTAGCGGGAGAGGGAGAGACCCAGTACTTC
few,TRBJ2-3,-,TRBV2,CASSEAAGPKDPTRFTDTQYF,TGTGCCAGCAGTGAAGCGGCGGGACCTAAAGACCCCACGCGATTCACAGATACGCAGTATTTT
-,TRBJ2-3,TRBD2,TRBV5-1,CASSLDGLAGRTDMQYF,TGCGCCAGCAGCTTGGATGGGCTAGCGGGGCGCACAGATATGCAGTATTTT
-,TRBJ2-2,-,TRBV7-9,CASSSRELFF,TGTGCCAGCAGCTCTAGGGAGCTGTTTTTT
few,TRBJ2-3,-,TRBV28,CASSFGTVSTDTQYF,TGTGCCAGCAGTTTCGGGACGGTTAGCACAGATACGCAGTATTTT
few,TRBJ2-1,-,TRBV20-1,CSARDLTGQYNEQFF,TGCAGTGCTAGAGACTTGACGGGGCAATACAATGAGCAGTTCTTC
-,TRBJ2-3,-,TRBV21-1,CASGGRTDTQYF,TGTGCCAGCGGGGGAAGAACAGATACGCAGTATTTT
-,TRBJ2-1,-,TRBV20-1,CSAQLEWGAGEQFF,TGCAGTGCTCAATTAGAATGGGGGGCAGGTGAGCAGTTCTTC
few,TRBJ2-4,-,TRBV6-5,CASSRGGRFEVLRF,TGTGCCAGCAGCCGCGGAGGGAGATTCGAGGTTTTGAGGTTC
-,TRBJ1-6,TRBD1,TRBV18,CASSPTGANNSPLHF,TGTGCCAGCTCACCGACAGGGGCGAATAATTCACCCCTCCACTTT
-,TRBJ2-5,-,TRBV4-1,CASSQARAASQETQYF,TGCGCCAGCAGCCAAGCGAGAGCGGCCTCCCAAGAGACCCAGTACTTC
few,TRBJ2-3,-,TRBV7-9,CASSFTGTTDTQYF,TGTGCCAGCAGCTTTACAGGGACAACAGATACGCAGTATTTT
few,TRBJ2-5,-,TRBV7-6,CASSSLLAPEETQYF,TGTGCCAGCAGTTCCCTACTAGCTCCCGAAGAGACCCAGTACTTC
-,TRBJ2-5,-,TRBV5-5,CASSIGLDVETQYF,TGTGCCAGCAGCATTGGACTCGATGTGGAGACCCAGTACTTC
few,TRBJ2-5,-,TRBV10-3,CAMAQDNQETQYF,TGTGCCATGGCCCAGGACAACCAAGAGACCCAGTACTTC
-,TRBJ2-1,TRBD2,TRBV11-2,CASSPAGASYNEQFF,TGTGCCAGCAGCCCAGCGGGAGCCAGCTACAATGAGCAGTTCTTC
few,TRBJ1-2,-,TRBV7-2,CASSTWNYGYTF,TGTGCCAGCAGCACTTGGAACTATGGCTACACCTTC